This T cell receptor beta chain originates from a study of tumor-infiltrating lymphocytes in localized non-small cell lung cancer. The CDR3 sequence is 16 residues long. Germline V gene data show CDR1 as MNHNS and CDR2 as SASEGT. After removal of 0 bases from V and 7 bases from J, the junction contained 6 bases not matched to a gene. TCRdb keeps only in-frame clones here, not all; method: immunoSEQ multiplex PCR. The repertoire holds around 16,000 clones, with around 80% as singletons. As for this clone: What it binds is unknown.

Points from the study as a whole: Different pieces of the same tissue were used for each assay.

Material: lung tumor tissue. The TCR originated in a human donor with non-small cell lung cancer. The rearrangement uses TRBV6-1 and TRBJ1-6; 7 nucleotides align to TRBD1. CDR3 in DNA: TGTGCCAGCAGTGAAGCGCGGACAGGTCCGAATTCACCCCTCCACTTT. This encodes CASSEARTGPNSPLHF.